This T cell receptor (beta chain) was documented in a study of CD8+CD57+ T cells in acquired aplastic anemia. The use of genomic DNA as template underpinned the TCR beta VDJ and CDR3 profiling. TCRdb re-analysed the reads in MiXCR, keeping a single row per CDR3 protein. The sample records tens of thousands of distinct CDR3 sequences, roughly 77% being singletons. Germline-derived CDR1 and CDR2 are MGHDK and SYGVNS. CDR3 length equals 16 residues. Trimming took off 3 bases at V and 0 bases at J, with 15 bases between the two ends. This chain uses TRBV25-1 with TRBJ2-7; possibly TRBD2 for D (6 bases). The sample taken for sequencing was sorted CD4+, CD8+, or CD8+CD57+ T cells (not recorded which) from PBMCs. This clonotype originated in a human donor in good health, serving as a control. The CDR3 region is CASSDRRDVSSYEQYF. As DNA, the CDR3 is TGTGCCAGCAGTGACCGGCGGGACGTCAGCTCCTACGAGCAGTACTTC.